This T cell receptor beta chain derives from a study of cytomegalovirus exposure and HLA in healthy donors. Whole-study results and caveats: CMV serostatus was the sole immune exposure information available.

V dropped 1 base and J dropped 7; count of bases not matched to a gene: 3. From germline, CDR1 is KGHSH and CDR2 LQKENI. This CDR3 spans 15 amino acids. Amplification used 60 Vbeta primers and 13 Jbeta primers. Some clones are missing from TCRdb's copy, which holds only in-frame ones; the method was immunoSEQ multiplex PCR. The table records 99,000 or so clones, approximately 79% of them present only once. In regard to this clone: Its antigen is unidentified.

Sequenced: PBMCs. The sequence was obtained from a man aged 25 to 40 in good health and CMV-seropositive. V gene TRBV18 combines with J gene TRBJ1-5; TRBD1 matches 11 bases. The CDR3 loop reads CASSPRTGGGQPQHF. The CDR3 region has the DNA TGTGCCAGCTCACCACGGACAGGGGGCGGCCAGCCCCAGCATTTT.